Shown below are 10 T cell receptor beta chains from a single sample sequenced in a study of blood T cells in healthy people across ages. Alongside a J-beta primer mix, a sample-barcoded 5' primer served in a second PCR lasting roughly 6 to 12 cycles. TCRdb passed the 5' RACE reads through MiXCR, listing each CDR3 protein once. The sample holds fewer than 900,000 distinct CDR3 sequences, 45% to 50% seen once. The sequencing input was blood. The origin of the receptors is a woman between 55 and 75 years old in good health.

The V and J genes are TRBV29-1 and TRBJ2-3; possible D gene TRBD2, 6 bases. The CDR3 contains 16 residues. The V gene's germline CDR1 is SQVTM and CDR2 ANQGSEA. CDR3 DNA: TGCACTTACCGGGGCATGGGGAGGTGGGGCACAGATACGCAGTATTTT. Translation gives CTYRGMGRWGTDTQYF.

CDR3 in amino acids: CASSPTGRGGYTF. CDR3 in DNA: TGTGCCAGCAGCCCGACAGGGAGAGGCGGCTACACCTTC. The chain recombines TRBV2 with TRBJ1-2; the match to TRBD1 covers 7 bases. Unmatched junction bases numbered 9, after V lost 6 bases and J lost 8 bases. Germline V gives CDR1 SNHLY, CDR2 FYNNEI. CDR3 length equals 13 residues.

This clonotype was observed a handful of times. The CDR3 DNA sequence: TGTGCCACCAGTGGCCCGCACCGAAACATTCAGTACTTC. It encodes CATSGPHRNIQYF. This chain joins TRBV24-1 and TRBJ2-4; D gene unclear. The CDR3 has 13 amino acids. V gave up 5 bases and J gave up 6 bases, with 10 bases separating them. Germline values: CDR1 KGHDR, CDR2 SFDVKD.

The V gene is TRBV15, the J gene TRBJ2-1; D is unresolved. CDR1 is LNHNV and CDR2 is YYDKDF in the germline V gene (reference sequence). CDR3 size: 12 residues. V was clipped by 8 bases and J by 8 bases, with 13 bases between them. Written as DNA, the CDR3 is TGTGCCACCGTAGGACCTAGTGATGAGCAGTTCTTC. The encoded protein is CATVGPSDEQFF.

For the CDR3, the DNA is TGTGCCAGCGGCTCGGGGGATGGTCAGCCCCAGCATTTT. Translation: CASGSGDGQPQHF. This chain uses TRBV6-5 with TRBJ1-5, with D possibly TRBD1 on 5 matching bases. Trimming left V 8 bases short and J 6 bases short, with 14 bases between. Germline assignment: CDR1 MNHEY and CDR2 SVGAGI. The CDR3 covers 13 residues.

The chain uses TRBV20-1 and TRBJ2-1; TRBD2 might be the D (6 bases). From germline, CDR1 is DFQATT and CDR2 SNEGSKA (reference sequence). The CDR3 has 15 amino acids. V lost 0 bases to trimming and J lost 10 bases, with 19 bases between them. The CDR3 sequence is CSARDWRAELKEQFF. Written as DNA, the CDR3 is TGCAGTGCTAGAGATTGGAGGGCCGAATTAAAAGAGCAGTTCTTC.

The chain links TRBV3-1 to TRBJ2-4; D gene uncertain. Deletions cut 1 base from V and 7 bases from J, with 5 bases between. This CDR3 has 12 residues. CDR1 is LGHDT, CDR2 YNNKEL, per germline (reference sequence). CDR3: CASSQALNIQYF. The CDR3 DNA reads TGTGCCAGCAGCCAAGCTTTGAACATTCAGTACTTC.

In DNA form, the CDR3 reads TGTGCCAGCAGCCTACCGTGGGGCGGGAGGTTCGGGGAGCTGTTTTTT. Translating gives CASSLPWGGRFGELFF. The chain couples TRBV7-2 to TRBJ2-2; 8 bases map to TRBD2. J was trimmed by 7 bases and V by 5 bases; bases with no gene match: 12. The CDR3 is 16 residues long. Germline V CDR1 and CDR2: SGHTA, FQGNSA.

This chain links TRBV20-1 with TRBJ2-1; D possibly corresponds to TRBD2 (7 bases). The CDR3 covers 15 residues. Germline assignment: CDR1 DFQATT and CDR2 SNEGSKA (reference sequence). Trimming removed 6 bases from V and 9 bases from J, with 24 bases in between. This CDR3 is CSAPKPGRGAGEQFF. The CDR3 nucleotides are TGCAGTGCCCCTAAGCCGGGACGGGGGGCAGGTGAGCAGTTCTTC.

This clonotype was seen more than once but under ten times. The chain joins TRBV29-1 to TRBJ2-2, with TRBD1 as a possible D gene (6 bases). Per germline, CDR1 SQVTM and CDR2 ANQGSEA. The CDR3 has 13 amino acids. Trimming cost V 6 bases and J 2 bases, with 10 bases left between them. The CDR3 protein is CSVYRDNTGELFF. The CDR3 DNA is TGCAGCGTCTACAGGGATAACACCGGGGAGCTGTTTTTT.